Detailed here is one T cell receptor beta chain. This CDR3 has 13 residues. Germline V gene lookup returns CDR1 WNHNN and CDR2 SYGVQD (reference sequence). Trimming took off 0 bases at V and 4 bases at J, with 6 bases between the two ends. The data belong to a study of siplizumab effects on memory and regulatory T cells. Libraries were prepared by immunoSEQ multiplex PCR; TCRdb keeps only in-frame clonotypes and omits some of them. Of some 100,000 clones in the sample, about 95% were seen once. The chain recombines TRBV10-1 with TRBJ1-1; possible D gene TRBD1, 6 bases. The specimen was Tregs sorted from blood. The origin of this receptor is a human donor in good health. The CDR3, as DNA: TGCGCCAGCAGTGAGTCAGGGGGCACTGAAGCTTTCTTT. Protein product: CASSESGGTEAFF.